The sequence of this T cell receptor (beta chain) was determined in a study of OX40 agonist ivuxolimab in advanced cancers. Whole-study context: Dose-escalation subjects each had hepatocellular carcinoma, melanoma, renal cell or head and neck cancer. Therapy given before enrollment (anti-PD-1, anti-PD-L1 or anti-CTLA-4) was allowed, and 40% to 45% had some.

Turning to this clone: What it binds is unknown.

Overall study findings and caveats: On average, CD8+ T cells had more expanded clones than CD4+.

The CDR3 runs 15 residues. V lost 5 bases, J lost 3 bases, and 13 bases lay in between. Germline CDR1 and CDR2: SEHNR and FQNEAQ (reference sequence). Profiled with immunoSEQ multiplex PCR; TCRdb holds only in-frame clones, not every one. The data contain tens of thousands of clones, roughly three quarters of them seen just once; the ten biggest clones take up around 33%. The clonotype was recovered from an adult with an advanced solid tumor such as melanoma, head and neck, liver or kidney cancer. This rearrangement joins TRBV7-9 to TRBJ1-4; D not resolved. This sample comprised CD4+ or CD8+ T cells sorted from blood, obtained in a trial of the OX40 agonist ivuxolimab. The chain's CDR3 is CASSAVGMANEKLFF. Here the CDR3 DNA reads TGTGCCAGCAGCGCGGTGGGGATGGCTAATGAAAAACTGTTTTTT.